This is a list of T cell receptor beta chains from one sample in a study of blood T cell repertoires in COVID-19. TCRdb keeps only in-frame clones here, not all; method: immunoSEQ multiplex PCR. The table lists a few hundred thousand clones, roughly 85% of them singletons, with roughly 4.3% in the top ten. The sequencing input was PBMCs or T cells enriched from blood (not recorded which). These receptor sequences come from a woman in her twenties or thirties who had recovered from COVID-19. Each CDR3 is given with its conserved first and last residue. Fields, in order: J gene, clone size, D gene, V gene, CDR3 DNA, CDR3 protein. The D gene is left open where the match is weak. The listing skips clone size in some rows; elsewhere it reads once, few, many or a size class.

J: TRBJ2-7; size: NA; D: TRBD2; V: TRBV11-2; DNA: TGTGCCAGCAGCCTCACAACCGGCGGGGGTTACGAGCAGTACTTC; CDR3: CASSLTTGGGYEQYF
J: TRBJ1-2; size: NA; D: NA; V: TRBV7-6; DNA: TGTGCCAGCAGCCAAAACAGGGTTGGCTATGGCTACACCTTC; CDR3: CASSQNRVGYGYTF
J: TRBJ1-1; size: many; D: NA; V: TRBV19; DNA: TGTGCCACCGCCTCGGGTTTCACTGAAGCTTTCTTT; CDR3: CATASGFTEAFF
J: TRBJ2-1; size: NA; D: TRBD2; V: TRBV19; DNA: TGTGCCAGTAGCGGACTAGCGGGGGGACTCTCCTACAATGAGCAGTTCTTC; CDR3: CASSGLAGGLSYNEQFF
J: TRBJ2-1; size: NA; D: TRBD1; V: TRBV13; DNA: TGTGCCAGCAGCCCGCAGGGGGACATCGGGGACAATGAGCAGTTCTTC; CDR3: CASSPQGDIGDNEQFF
J: TRBJ1-5; size: NA; D: NA; V: TRBV6-5; DNA: TGTGCCAGCAGAAGGCTCGCCGGGGGCAATCAGCCCCAGCATTTT; CDR3: CASRRLAGGNQPQHF
J: TRBJ2-2; size: NA; D: TRBD2; V: TRBV18; DNA: TGTGCCAGCTCACCACTTAGCGGGAGACGTGGCACCGGGGAGCTGTTTTTT; CDR3: CASSPLSGRRGTGELFF
J: TRBJ1-1; size: NA; D: NA; V: TRBV9; DNA: TGTGCCAGCAGCGTAGTCCAGAACACTGAAGCTTTCTTT; CDR3: CASSVVQNTEAFF
J: TRBJ2-1; size: NA; D: TRBD2; V: TRBV9; DNA: TGTGCCAGCAGCGGTACCGGGACTAGCGTTGAGCAGTTCTTC; CDR3: CASSGTGTSVEQFF
J: TRBJ2-6; size: few; D: NA; V: TRBV7-3; DNA: TGTGCCAGCACCTCCTCTGGGGCCAACGTCCTGACTTTC; CDR3: CASTSSGANVLTF
J: TRBJ2-7; size: NA; D: NA; V: TRBV7-9; DNA: TGTGCCGAAGTCCTACAGGGATCGAACTCCTACGAGCAGTACTTC; CDR3: CAEVLQGSNSYEQYF
J: TRBJ1-2; size: NA; D: NA; V: TRBV28; DNA: TGTGCCAGCAGCAGCGGCGACGGCAACTATGGCTACACCTTC; CDR3: CASSSGDGNYGYTF
J: TRBJ1-1; size: NA; D: TRBD1; V: TRBV5-6; DNA: TGTGCCAGCAGCTCCGGGACAGGGCCTGAAGCTTTCTTT; CDR3: CASSSGTGPEAFF
J: TRBJ1-1; size: once; D: NA; V: TRBV9; DNA: TGTGCCCAATCCCGGGGTCGGTCAGCCCCTGTGAACACTGAAGCTTTCTTT; CDR3: CAQSRGRSAPVNTEAFF
J: TRBJ2-2; size: NA; D: NA; V: TRBV29-1; DNA: TGCAGCGTTGAGAGGACAGACACCGGGGAGCTGTTTTTT; CDR3: CSVERTDTGELFF
J: TRBJ2-7; size: NA; D: TRBD2; V: TRBV7-3; DNA: TGTGCCAGCAGCTCCACCCCTAGCGGGAGTTCGAAAGAGCAGTACTTC; CDR3: CASSSTPSGSSKEQYF
J: TRBJ1-6; size: NA; D: NA; V: TRBV21-1; DNA: TGTGCCAGCAGAGAAAATGGGAAGGACAGGAGGTCCGCCTATAATTCACCCCTCCACTTT; CDR3: CASRENGKDRRSAYNSPLHF
J: TRBJ2-6; size: NA; D: TRBD2; V: TRBV3-1/TRBV3-2; DNA: TGTGCCAGCAGCCAAAGGATCCTTAGCGGGAGGGATGGGGCCAACGTCCTGACTTTC; CDR3: CASSQRILSGRDGANVLTF
J: TRBJ2-1; size: NA; D: NA; V: TRBV7-9; DNA: TGTGCCAGCAGCTTAGCTGTTGATACGGGTAAGCAGTTCTTC; CDR3: CASSLAVDTGKQFF
J: TRBJ1-6; size: NA; D: TRBD1; V: TRBV27; DNA: TGTGCCAGCAGTTTAGGGACAGGGCTTTATTCACCCCTCCACTTT; CDR3: CASSLGTGLYSPLHF
J: TRBJ2-7; size: NA; D: NA; V: TRBV15; DNA: TGTGCCACCAGCAGAGGGGCAGGACAGTCCGGGTACGAGCAGTACTTC; CDR3: CATSRGAGQSGYEQYF
J: TRBJ2-3; size: NA; D: TRBD1; V: TRBV29-1; DNA: TGCAGCGCGACAGGGTTACATAGAGATACGCAGTATTTT; CDR3: CSATGLHRDTQYF
J: TRBJ1-5; size: NA; D: NA; V: TRBV28; DNA: TGTGCCAGCAGCTTGAGGAGGCCTAAACCTTCCCCCCAGCATTTT; CDR3: CASSLRRPKPSPQHF
J: TRBJ2-3; size: once; D: TRBD1; V: TRBV19; DNA: TGTGCCAGTAGTACCTCGGTAGGGGGCTCGCAGTATTTT; CDR3: CASSTSVGGSQYF
J: TRBJ2-7; size: NA; D: TRBD1; V: TRBV28; DNA: TGTGCCAGCAGTACCGGGACAGGGCTCAACGAGCAGTACTTC; CDR3: CASSTGTGLNEQYF
J: TRBJ2-7; size: NA; D: NA; V: TRBV28; DNA: TGTGCCAGCAGCCCCCTCAGGGTTAGCTCCTACGAGCAGTACTTC; CDR3: CASSPLRVSSYEQYF
J: TRBJ2-7; size: NA; D: NA; V: TRBV2; DNA: TGTGCCAGCAGAACCATTCTATCTGGCGAGCAGTACTTC; CDR3: CASRTILSGEQYF
J: TRBJ1-1; size: NA; D: NA; V: TRBV12-3/TRBV12-4; DNA: TGTGCCAGCACCTCGGCGGGGAACACTGAAGCTTTCTTT; CDR3: CASTSAGNTEAFF
J: TRBJ2-7; size: NA; D: TRBD2; V: TRBV9; DNA: TGTGCCAGCAGCCAGTCGAGCGGGAGGAACTACGAGCAGTACTTC; CDR3: CASSQSSGRNYEQYF
J: TRBJ1-1; size: few; D: NA; V: TRBV7-9; DNA: TGTGCCAGCAGCTCAGGAAACTTCCGGGGGGCGGCTGAAGCTTTCTTT; CDR3: CASSSGNFRGAAEAFF
J: TRBJ1-5; size: NA; D: NA; V: TRBV3-1/TRBV3-2; DNA: TGTGCCAGCAGCCAATCTACCAAGGGGCAGCCCCAGCATTTT; CDR3: CASSQSTKGQPQHF
J: TRBJ1-5; size: many; D: NA; V: TRBV27; DNA: TGTGCCAGCAGTAACAGCTACAATCAGCCCCAGCATTTT; CDR3: CASSNSYNQPQHF
J: TRBJ2-7; size: NA; D: TRBD1; V: TRBV6-5; DNA: TGTGCCAGCAGCACAGGGGGAACAACCTACGAGCAGTACTTC; CDR3: CASSTGGTTYEQYF
J: TRBJ1-2; size: NA; D: TRBD1; V: TRBV20-1; DNA: TGCAGTGCAAGTGCTGTGACAGGGAGCTATGGCTACACCTTC; CDR3: CSASAVTGSYGYTF
J: TRBJ1-2; size: NA; D: NA; V: TRBV12-5; DNA: TGTGCTAGTGGGGTGGACCGGGGTAACTATGGCTACACCTTC; CDR3: CASGVDRGNYGYTF
J: TRBJ1-4; size: NA; D: NA; V: TRBV6-1; DNA: TGTGCCAGCAGTGAAGTGGACAACCCTCATGAAAAACTGTTTTTT; CDR3: CASSEVDNPHEKLFF
J: TRBJ1-1; size: once; D: NA; V: TRBV28; DNA: TGTGCCAGCACCAATGGGCCCGCTTCACTCAAACACATAGGCATGAACACTGAAGCTTTCTTT; CDR3: CASTNGPASLKHIGMNTEAFF
J: TRBJ1-5; size: NA; D: NA; V: TRBV15; DNA: TGTGCCACCAGCGTACCTCGGGACGGAGGGGATCAGCCCCAGCATTTT; CDR3: CATSVPRDGGDQPQHF
J: TRBJ2-7; size: NA; D: TRBD1; V: TRBV5-1; DNA: TGCGCCAGCAGCTTGGGATCAACAGGGGCCTACGAGCAGTACTTC; CDR3: CASSLGSTGAYEQYF
J: TRBJ2-7; size: NA; D: NA; V: TRBV5-1; DNA: TGCGCCAGCAGCCCTAGGGGGCTAGCGGGTAATTCCTACGAGCAGTACTTC; CDR3: CASSPRGLAGNSYEQYF
J: TRBJ1-5; size: NA; D: NA; V: TRBV4-1; DNA: TGCGCCAGCAGCCCCGGGGTACTGATTAGCAATCAGCCCCAGCATTTT; CDR3: CASSPGVLISNQPQHF
J: TRBJ2-5; size: NA; D: NA; V: TRBV28; DNA: TGTGCCAGCAGTGAATTAGGGGTTTCCAAAGAGACCCAGTACTTC; CDR3: CASSELGVSKETQYF
J: TRBJ2-3; size: NA; D: TRBD1; V: TRBV7-2; DNA: TGTGCCAGCAGCCCCCGCCGGACAGGGGGGACAGATACGCAGTATTTT; CDR3: CASSPRRTGGTDTQYF
J: TRBJ2-7; size: few; D: TRBD1; V: TRBV16; DNA: TGTGCCAGCAGCCTGACAGGGAACGAGCAGTACTTC; CDR3: CASSLTGNEQYF
J: TRBJ1-5; size: NA; D: TRBD1; V: TRBV28; DNA: TGTGCCAGCAGCACGACAGGGGGCAATCAGCCCCAGCATTTT; CDR3: CASSTTGGNQPQHF
J: TRBJ1-5; size: NA; D: NA; V: TRBV6-5; DNA: TGTGCCAGCAGTTCTTTGCGGGGTCGGTATCAGCCCCAGCATTTT; CDR3: CASSSLRGRYQPQHF